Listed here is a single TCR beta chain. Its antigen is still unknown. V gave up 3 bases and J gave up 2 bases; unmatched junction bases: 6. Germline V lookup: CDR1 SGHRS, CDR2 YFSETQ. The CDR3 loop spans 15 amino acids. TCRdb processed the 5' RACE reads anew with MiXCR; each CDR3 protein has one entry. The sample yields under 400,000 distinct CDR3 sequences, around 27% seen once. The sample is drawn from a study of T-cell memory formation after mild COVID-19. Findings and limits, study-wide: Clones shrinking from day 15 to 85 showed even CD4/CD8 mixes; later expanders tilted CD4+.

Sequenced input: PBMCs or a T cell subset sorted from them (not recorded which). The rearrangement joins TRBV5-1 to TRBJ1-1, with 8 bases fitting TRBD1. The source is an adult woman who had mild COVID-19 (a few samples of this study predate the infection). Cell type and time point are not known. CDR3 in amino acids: CASSSGQGINTEAFF. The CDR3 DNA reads TGCGCCAGCAGCTCTGGACAGGGAATAAACACTGAAGCTTTCTTT.